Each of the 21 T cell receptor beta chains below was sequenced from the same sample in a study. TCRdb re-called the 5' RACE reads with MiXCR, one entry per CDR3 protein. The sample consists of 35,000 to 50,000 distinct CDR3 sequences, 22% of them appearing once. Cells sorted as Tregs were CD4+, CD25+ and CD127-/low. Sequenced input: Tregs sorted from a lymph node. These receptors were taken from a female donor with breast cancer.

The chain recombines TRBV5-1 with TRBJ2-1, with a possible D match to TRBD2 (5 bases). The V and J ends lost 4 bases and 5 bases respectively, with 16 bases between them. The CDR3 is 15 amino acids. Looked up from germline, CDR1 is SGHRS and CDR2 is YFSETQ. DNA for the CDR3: TGCGCCAGCAGCCGGGATACTGGGTATAACAATGAGCAGTTCTTC. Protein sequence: CASSRDTGYNNEQFF.

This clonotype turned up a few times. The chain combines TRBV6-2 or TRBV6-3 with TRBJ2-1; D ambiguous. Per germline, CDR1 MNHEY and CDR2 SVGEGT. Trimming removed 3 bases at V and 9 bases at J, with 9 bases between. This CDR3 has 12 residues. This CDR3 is CASSYWLSEQFF. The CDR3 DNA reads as TGTGCCAGCAGTTATTGGCTCAGTGAGCAGTTCTTC.

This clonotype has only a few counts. The CDR3 loop reads CASSFIPESEQYF. CDR3 nucleotides: TGTGCCAGCAGCTTTATTCCAGAAAGCGAGCAGTACTTC. The J gene is TRBJ2-7, the V gene TRBV7-2; D unclear. CDR1 and CDR2 (germline): SGHTA, FQGNSA. V shed 3 bases and J shed 6 bases, with 12 bases lying between them. The length of the CDR3 is 13 residues.

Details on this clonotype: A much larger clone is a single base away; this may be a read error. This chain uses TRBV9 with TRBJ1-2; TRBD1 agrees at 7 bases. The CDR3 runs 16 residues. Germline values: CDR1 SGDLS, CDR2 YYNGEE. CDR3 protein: CASGVARTGNLYGYTF. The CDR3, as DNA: TGTGCCAGCGGCGTAGCAAGGACAGGAAACCTCTATGGCTACACCTTC.

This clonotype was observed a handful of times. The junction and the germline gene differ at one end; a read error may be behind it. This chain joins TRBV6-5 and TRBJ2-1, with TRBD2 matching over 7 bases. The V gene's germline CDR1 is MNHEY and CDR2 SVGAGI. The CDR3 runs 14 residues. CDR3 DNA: TGTACCAGCAGTTTAAGCGGGATCTCCGATGAGCAGTTCTTC. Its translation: CTSSLSGISDEQFF.

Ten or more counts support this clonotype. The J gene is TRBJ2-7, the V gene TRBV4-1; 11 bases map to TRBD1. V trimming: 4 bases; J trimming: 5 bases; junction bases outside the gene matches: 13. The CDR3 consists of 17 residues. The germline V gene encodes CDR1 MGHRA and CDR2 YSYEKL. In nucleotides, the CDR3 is TGCGCCAGCAGCCCAGGACAGGGGGCTCTGCGGCTTCACGAGCAGTACTTC. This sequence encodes CASSPGQGALRLHEQYF.

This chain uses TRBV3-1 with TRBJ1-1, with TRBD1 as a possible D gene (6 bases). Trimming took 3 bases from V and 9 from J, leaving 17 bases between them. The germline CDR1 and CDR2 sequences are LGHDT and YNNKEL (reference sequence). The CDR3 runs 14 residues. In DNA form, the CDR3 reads TGTGCCAGCAGCCAGAGGGGGGGCCTGGGACAAGCTTTCTTT. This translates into CASSQRGGLGQAFF.

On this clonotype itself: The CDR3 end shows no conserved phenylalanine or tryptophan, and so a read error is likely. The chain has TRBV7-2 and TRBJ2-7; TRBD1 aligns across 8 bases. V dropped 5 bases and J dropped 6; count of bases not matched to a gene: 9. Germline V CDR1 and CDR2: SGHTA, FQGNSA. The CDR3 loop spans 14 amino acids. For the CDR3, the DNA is TGTGCCAGCAGCCTACAGGGGGAGTTTGGCGAGCAGTACCTC. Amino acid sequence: CASSLQGEFGEQYL.

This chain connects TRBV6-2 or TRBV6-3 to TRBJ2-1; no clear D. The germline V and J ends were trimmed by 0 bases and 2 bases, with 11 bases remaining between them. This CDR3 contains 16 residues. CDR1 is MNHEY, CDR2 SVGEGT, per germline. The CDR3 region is CASSYSLIGPYNEQFF. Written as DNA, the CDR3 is TGTGCCAGCAGTTACTCTCTAATAGGCCCCTACAATGAGCAGTTCTTC.

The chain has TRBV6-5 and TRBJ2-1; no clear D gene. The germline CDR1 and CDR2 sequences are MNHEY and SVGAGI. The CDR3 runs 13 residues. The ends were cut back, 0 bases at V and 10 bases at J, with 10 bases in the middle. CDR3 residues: CASSYSVHWEQFF. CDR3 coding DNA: TGTGCCAGCAGTTACTCGGTTCATTGGGAGCAGTTCTTC.

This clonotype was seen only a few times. The CDR3 region is CASSDDTGELFF. DNA for the CDR3: TGTGCCAGCAGTGATGACACCGGGGAGCTGTTTTTT. The rearrangement uses TRBV6-4 and TRBJ2-2; D not resolved. Germline-derived CDR1 and CDR2 are MRHNA and SNTAGT. The ends were cut back, 3 bases at V and 3 bases at J, with 2 bases in the middle. The CDR3 loop spans 12 amino acids.

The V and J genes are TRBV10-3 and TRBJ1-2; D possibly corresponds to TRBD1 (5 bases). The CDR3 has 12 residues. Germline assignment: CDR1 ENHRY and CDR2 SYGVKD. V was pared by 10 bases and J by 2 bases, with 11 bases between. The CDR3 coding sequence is TGTGCCACCGATGACAGCAACTATGGCTACACCTTC. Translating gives CATDDSNYGYTF.

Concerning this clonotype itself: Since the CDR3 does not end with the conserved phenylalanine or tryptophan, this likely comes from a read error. This chain's CDR3 is CASSRDSTDTQYV. For the CDR3, the DNA is TGTGCCAGCAGCCGGGACAGTACAGATACGCAGTATGTT. The V and J genes are TRBV7-9 and TRBJ2-3; 7 bases line up with TRBD1. Losses at the gene ends were 5 bases for V and 3 bases for J; bases not matched to a gene: 2. The CDR3 spans 13 residues. The V gene's germline CDR1 is SEHNR and CDR2 FQNEAQ (reference sequence).

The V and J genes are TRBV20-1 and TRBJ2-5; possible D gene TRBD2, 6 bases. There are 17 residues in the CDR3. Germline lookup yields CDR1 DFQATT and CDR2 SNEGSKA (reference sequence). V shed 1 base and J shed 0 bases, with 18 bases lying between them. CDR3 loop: CSARAYFGLANQETQYF. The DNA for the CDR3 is TGCAGTGCTAGAGCCTACTTCGGCCTAGCGAACCAAGAGACCCAGTACTTC.

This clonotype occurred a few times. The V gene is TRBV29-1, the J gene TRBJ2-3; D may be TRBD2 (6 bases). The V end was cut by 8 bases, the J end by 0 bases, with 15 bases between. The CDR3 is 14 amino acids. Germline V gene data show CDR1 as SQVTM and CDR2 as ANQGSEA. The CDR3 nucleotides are TGCAGCATATCAGGGAGGCTAAGCACAGATACGCAGTATTTT. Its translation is CSISGRLSTDTQYF.

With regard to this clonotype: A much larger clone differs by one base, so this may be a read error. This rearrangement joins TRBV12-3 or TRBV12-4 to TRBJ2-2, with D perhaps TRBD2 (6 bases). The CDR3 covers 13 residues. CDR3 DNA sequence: TGTGCCAACAGTCCCGGGGGTGCCGGGGAGCTGTTTTTT. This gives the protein CANSPGGAGELFF.

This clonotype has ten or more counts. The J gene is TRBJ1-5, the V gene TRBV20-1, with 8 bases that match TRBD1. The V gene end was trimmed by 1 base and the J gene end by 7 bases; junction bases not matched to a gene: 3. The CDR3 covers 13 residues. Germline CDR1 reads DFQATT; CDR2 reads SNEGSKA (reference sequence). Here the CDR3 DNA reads TGCAGTGCTAGAGCAGGGGGCCGACAGCCCCAGCATTTT. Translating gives CSARAGGRQPQHF.

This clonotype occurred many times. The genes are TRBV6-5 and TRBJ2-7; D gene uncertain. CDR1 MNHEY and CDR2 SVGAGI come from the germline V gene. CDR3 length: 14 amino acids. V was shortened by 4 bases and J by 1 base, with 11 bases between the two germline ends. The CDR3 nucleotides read TGTGCCAGCAGTTCCAGCGTGTATTCCTACGAGCAGTACTTC. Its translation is CASSSSVYSYEQYF.

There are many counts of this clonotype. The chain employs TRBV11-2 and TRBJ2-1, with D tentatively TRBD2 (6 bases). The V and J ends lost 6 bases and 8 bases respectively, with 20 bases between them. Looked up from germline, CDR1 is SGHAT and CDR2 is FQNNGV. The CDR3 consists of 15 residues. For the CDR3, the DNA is TGTGCCAGCAGTTTGGTCGGCGGGATAAGTCATGAGCAGTTCTTC. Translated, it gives CASSLVGGISHEQFF.

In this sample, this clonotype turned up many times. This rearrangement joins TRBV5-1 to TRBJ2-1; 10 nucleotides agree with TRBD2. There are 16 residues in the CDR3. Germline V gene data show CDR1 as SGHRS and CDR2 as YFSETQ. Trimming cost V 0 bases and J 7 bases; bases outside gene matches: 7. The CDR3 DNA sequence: TGCGCCAGCAGCTTGGCCGTGGGACTAGCGCAGAATGAGCAGTTCTTC. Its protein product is CASSLAVGLAQNEQFF.

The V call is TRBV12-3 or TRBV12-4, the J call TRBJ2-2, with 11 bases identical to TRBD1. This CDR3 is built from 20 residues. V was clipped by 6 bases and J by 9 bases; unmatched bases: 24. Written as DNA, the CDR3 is TGTGCCAGCAGAACGATCCCGGGACAGGGGGTTCTCCCTCGGGCCAGGGAGCTGTTTTTT. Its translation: CASRTIPGQGVLPRARELFF.